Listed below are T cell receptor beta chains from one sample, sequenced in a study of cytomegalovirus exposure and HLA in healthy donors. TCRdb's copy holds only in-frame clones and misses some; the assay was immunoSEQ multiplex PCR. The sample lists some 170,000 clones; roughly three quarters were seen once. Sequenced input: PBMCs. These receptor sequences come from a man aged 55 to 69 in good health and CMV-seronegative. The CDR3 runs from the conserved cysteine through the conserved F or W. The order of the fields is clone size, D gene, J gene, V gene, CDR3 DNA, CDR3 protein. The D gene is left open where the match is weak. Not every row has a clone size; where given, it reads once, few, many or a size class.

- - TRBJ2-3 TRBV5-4 TGTGCCAGCAGCGTGGACTACACAGATACGCAGTATTTT CASSVDYTDTQYF
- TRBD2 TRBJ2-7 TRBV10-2 TGCGCCAGCAGTGGGACTAGCGGAGCCCTGGGGCCTCACTACGAGCAGTACTTC CASSGTSGALGPHYEQYF
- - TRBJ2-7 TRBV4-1 TGCGCCAGCAGGCCAACGTCGACTCCCTCCCACGAGCAGTACTTC CASRPTSTPSHEQYF
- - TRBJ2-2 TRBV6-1 TGTGCCAGCAGTGAGGCCCCAGGCAACACCGGGGAGCTGTTTTTT CASSEAPGNTGELFF
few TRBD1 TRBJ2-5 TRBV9 TGTGCCAGCACCGTGCCCCGCAGACAGGGGGAAGAGACCCAGTACTTC CASTVPRRQGEETQYF
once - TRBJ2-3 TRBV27 TGTGCCAGCAGTTGGGAGCGGACCACAGATACGCAGTATTTT CASSWERTTDTQYF
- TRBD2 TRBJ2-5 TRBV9 TGTGCCAGCAGCGTTATCGGACTAGCGGGAGGAACCCAGTACTTC CASSVIGLAGGTQYF
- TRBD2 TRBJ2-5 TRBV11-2 TGTGCCAGCAGCTTTCGACTAGCGGGAGGAGAAGAGACCCAGTACTTC CASSFRLAGGEETQYF
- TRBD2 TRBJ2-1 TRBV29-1 TGCAGCGTTGAAGAGCGGGAGTACCATGAGCAGTTCTTC CSVEEREYHEQFF
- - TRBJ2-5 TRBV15 TGTGCCACCAGCGGTACGACAAGGCCTCAAGAGACCCAGTACTTC CATSGTTRPQETQYF
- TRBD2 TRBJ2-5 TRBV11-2 TGTGCCAGCAGCTTAGATCTAGCGGGTGAGACCCAGTACTTC CASSLDLAGETQYF
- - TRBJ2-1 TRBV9 TGTGCCAGCAGCGTCCAAAATGAGCAGTTCTTC CASSVQNEQFF
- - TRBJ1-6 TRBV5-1 TGCGCCAGCAGGCTGTCCCTTGGGAGGACCCTCCACTTT CASRLSLGRTLHF
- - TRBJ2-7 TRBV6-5 TGTGCCACTGCGGAAACCTCCTACGAGCAGTACTTC CATAETSYEQYF